Listed below are T cell receptor beta chains from one sample, sequenced in a study of post-analysis software for immune sequencing data. TCRdb re-called the PCR reads through MiXCR, storing one row per CDR3 protein. The sample has hundreds of thousands of distinct CDR3 sequences; 59% are singletons. Sequencing input: blood. Receptors were obtained from a girl between 2 and 10 years old with multiple sclerosis. Both conserved end residues are part of each CDR3. A D gene is named only where the DNA matches it firmly. Where a row states a size, it is once, few, many or the class of an expanded clone; other rows omit it.

CDR3 DNA: TGCGCCACAAGCGGGAGGGTACACAATGAGCAGTTCTTC
CDR3 protein: CATSGRVHNEQFF
J gene: TRBJ2-1
V gene: TRBV5-1
clone size: few
D gene: TRBD2

CDR3 DNA: TGTGCCAGCAGTTTCCGGACTAGCGGGAGACCAGATACGCAGTATTTT
CDR3 protein: CASSFRTSGRPDTQYF
J gene: TRBJ2-3
V gene: TRBV28
clone size: NA
D gene: TRBD2

CDR3 DNA: TGTGCCAGCAGCGTAGGCGGGAGGGACAATGAGCAGTTCTTC
CDR3 protein: CASSVGGRDNEQFF
J gene: TRBJ2-1
V gene: TRBV9
clone size: NA
D gene: TRBD2

CDR3 DNA: TGTGCCAGCAGCTTACGTACAGGGGACTCCTACGAGCAGTACTTC
CDR3 protein: CASSLRTGDSYEQYF
J gene: TRBJ2-7
V gene: TRBV7-2
clone size: few
D gene: TRBD1

CDR3 DNA: TGCAGTGCTAGAGATCGGTTAATTGACGAGCAGTACTTC
CDR3 protein: CSARDRLIDEQYF
J gene: TRBJ2-7
V gene: TRBV20-1
clone size: few
D gene: NA

CDR3 DNA: TGCGCCAGCAGCTTGGGGGCAGCAACTAATGAAAAACTGTTTTTT
CDR3 protein: CASSLGAATNEKLFF
J gene: TRBJ1-4
V gene: TRBV5-1
clone size: NA
D gene: NA

CDR3 DNA: TGCAGTGCTACTAATGAAGGGTGGGAGCAGTACTTC
CDR3 protein: CSATNEGWEQYF
J gene: TRBJ2-7
V gene: TRBV20-1
clone size: NA
D gene: NA

CDR3 DNA: TGCAGTGCTAGAGATCAAGCAGGGGAGATCTACGAGCAGTACTTC
CDR3 protein: CSARDQAGEIYEQYF
J gene: TRBJ2-7
V gene: TRBV20-1
clone size: NA
D gene: NA

CDR3 DNA: TGTGCCAGCAGCCAAACTGAGGCCCTTCGGGAGACCCAGTACTTC
CDR3 protein: CASSQTEALRETQYF
J gene: TRBJ2-5
V gene: TRBV3-1
clone size: NA
D gene: NA

CDR3 DNA: TGTGCCAGCAGCTTAGGCAGGGGGCATCACGAGCAGTACTTC
CDR3 protein: CASSLGRGHHEQYF
J gene: TRBJ2-7
V gene: TRBV5-6
clone size: NA
D gene: TRBD1

CDR3 DNA: TGCGCCAGCAGCCTTCGGGGGGCGCGGTCTAATGAAAAACTGTTTTTT
CDR3 protein: CASSLRGARSNEKLFF
J gene: TRBJ1-4
V gene: TRBV5-1
clone size: few
D gene: NA

CDR3 DNA: TGCAGCGTCAGGGAGGACACCGGGGAGCTGTTTTTT
CDR3 protein: CSVREDTGELFF
J gene: TRBJ2-2
V gene: TRBV29-1
clone size: NA
D gene: NA

CDR3 DNA: TGCAGCGGAGACCCGGGACTCCAAGAGACCCAGTACTTC
CDR3 protein: CSGDPGLQETQYF
J gene: TRBJ2-5
V gene: TRBV29-1
clone size: NA
D gene: NA

CDR3 DNA: TGTGCCATCAGTGAGTCGGACAGGGGTAACTATGGCTACACCTTC
CDR3 protein: CAISESDRGNYGYTF
J gene: TRBJ1-2
V gene: TRBV10-3
clone size: NA
D gene: TRBD1

CDR3 DNA: TGCGCCAGCAGCTCCTCGGTAGGGAATAGCTATGGCTACACCTTC
CDR3 protein: CASSSSVGNSYGYTF
J gene: TRBJ1-2
V gene: TRBV5-1
clone size: NA
D gene: NA

CDR3 DNA: TGCAGTGCTAGGAGAGCAGGGGGCGAGACCCAGTACTTC
CDR3 protein: CSARRAGGETQYF
J gene: TRBJ2-5
V gene: TRBV20-1
clone size: few
D gene: TRBD1